The clone carrying this T cell receptor (beta chain) was seen more than once but under ten times. Its specificity is not known. One entry per CDR3 protein, called by TCRdb with MiXCR from the RT-PCR reads. The sample has approximately 530,000 distinct CDR3 sequences; approximately 7.2% are singletons. The CDR3 is made up of 13 amino acids. Per the germline V gene, CDR1 is SQVTM and CDR2 is ANQGSEA. V shed 3 bases and J 3 bases; nucleotides not matched to a gene: 1. These data originate in a study of response to subunit inactivated influenza vaccine. Regarding the study as a whole: The authors put forward the suggestion that each seasonal influenza vaccination may bring in only a limited number of new T cells.

The sequenced sample was PBMCs from blood, obtained less than 25 months after vaccination. The chain carries TRBV29-1 and TRBJ2-5, with TRBD2 identical over 10 bases. The sequence came from a man between 50 and 70 years old who received an inactivated influenza vaccine. CDR3 protein: CSVDLAGEETQYF. The CDR3 DNA follows: TGCAGCGTTGACCTAGCGGGAGAAGAGACCCAGTACTTC.